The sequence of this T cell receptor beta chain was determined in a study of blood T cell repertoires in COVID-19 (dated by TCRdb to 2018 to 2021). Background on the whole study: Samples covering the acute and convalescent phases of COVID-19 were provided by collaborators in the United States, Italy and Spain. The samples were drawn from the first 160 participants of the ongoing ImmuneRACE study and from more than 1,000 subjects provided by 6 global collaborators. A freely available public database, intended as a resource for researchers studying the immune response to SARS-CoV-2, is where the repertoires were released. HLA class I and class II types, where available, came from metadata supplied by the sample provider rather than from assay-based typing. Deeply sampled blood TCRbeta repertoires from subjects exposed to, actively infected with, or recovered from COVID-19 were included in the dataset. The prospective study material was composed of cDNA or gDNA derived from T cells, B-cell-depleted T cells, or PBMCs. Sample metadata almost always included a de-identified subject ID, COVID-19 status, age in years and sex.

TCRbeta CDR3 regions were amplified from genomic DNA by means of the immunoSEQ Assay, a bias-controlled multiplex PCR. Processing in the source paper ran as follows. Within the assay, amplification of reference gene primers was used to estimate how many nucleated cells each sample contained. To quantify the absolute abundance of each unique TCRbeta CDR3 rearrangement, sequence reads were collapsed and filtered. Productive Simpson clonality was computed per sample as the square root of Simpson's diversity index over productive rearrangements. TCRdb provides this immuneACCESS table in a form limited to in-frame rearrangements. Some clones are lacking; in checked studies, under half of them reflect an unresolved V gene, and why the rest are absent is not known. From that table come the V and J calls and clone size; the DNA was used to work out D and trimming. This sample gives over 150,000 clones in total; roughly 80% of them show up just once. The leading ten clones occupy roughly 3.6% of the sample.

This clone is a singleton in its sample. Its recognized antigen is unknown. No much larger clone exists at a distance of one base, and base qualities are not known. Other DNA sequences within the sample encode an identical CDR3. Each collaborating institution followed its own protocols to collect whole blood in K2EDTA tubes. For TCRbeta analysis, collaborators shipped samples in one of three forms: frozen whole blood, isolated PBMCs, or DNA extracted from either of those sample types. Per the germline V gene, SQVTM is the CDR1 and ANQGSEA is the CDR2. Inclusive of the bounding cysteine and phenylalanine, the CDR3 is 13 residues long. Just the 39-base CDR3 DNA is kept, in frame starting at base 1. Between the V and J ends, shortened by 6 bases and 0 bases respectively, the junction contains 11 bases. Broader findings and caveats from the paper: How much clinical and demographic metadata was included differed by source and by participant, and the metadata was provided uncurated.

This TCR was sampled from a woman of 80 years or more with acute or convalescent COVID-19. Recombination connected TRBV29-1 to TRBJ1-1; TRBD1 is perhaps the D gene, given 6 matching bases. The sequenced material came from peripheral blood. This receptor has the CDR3 CSVRTDMNTEAFF. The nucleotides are TGCAGCGTCCGGACAGACATGAACACTGAAGCTTTCTTT.